Below, one T cell receptor (beta chain) is given with its context. Its matching antigen is unknown. The sample comes from a study of cytomegalovirus exposure and HLA in healthy donors. Study-wide context: According to later analysis, the same platform produced the 100 to 150 validation and several hundred first-cohort repertoires.

Clones were sequenced by immunoSEQ multiplex PCR, and TCRdb holds only the in-frame ones, with some missing. The table includes 60,000 to 90,000 clones, around 94% detected once. Germline lookup yields CDR1 SGHRS and CDR2 YFSETQ. CDR3 length: 14 residues. The V and J ends lost 0 bases and 2 bases respectively, with 8 bases between them. General study results and limits: Despite most TCR sequences being rare, some public TCRs occurred in many donors. Published work reported that the classifier diagnosed cytomegalovirus status with high specificity and sensitivity.

The sequence was collected from a woman aged 18 to 35 in good health and CMV-seronegative. The sequenced material came from PBMCs. V and J are TRBV5-1 and TRBJ2-5; no clear D. CDR3 loop: CASSLVDFQETQYF. The CDR3 DNA sequence: TGCGCCAGCAGCTTGGTCGACTTTCAAGAGACCCAGTACTTC.